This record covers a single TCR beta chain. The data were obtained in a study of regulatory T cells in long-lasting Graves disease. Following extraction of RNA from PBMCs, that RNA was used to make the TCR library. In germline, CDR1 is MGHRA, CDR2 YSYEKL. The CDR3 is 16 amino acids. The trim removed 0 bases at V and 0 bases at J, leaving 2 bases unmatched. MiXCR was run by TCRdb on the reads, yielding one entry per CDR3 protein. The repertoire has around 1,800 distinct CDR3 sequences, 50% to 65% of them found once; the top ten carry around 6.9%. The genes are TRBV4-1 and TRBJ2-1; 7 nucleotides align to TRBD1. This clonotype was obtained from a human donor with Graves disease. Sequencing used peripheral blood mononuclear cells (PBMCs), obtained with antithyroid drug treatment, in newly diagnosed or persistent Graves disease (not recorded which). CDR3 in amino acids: CASSQEDRFSYNEQFF. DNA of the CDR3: TGCGCCAGCAGCCAAGAGGACAGGTTCTCCTACAATGAGCAGTTCTTC.